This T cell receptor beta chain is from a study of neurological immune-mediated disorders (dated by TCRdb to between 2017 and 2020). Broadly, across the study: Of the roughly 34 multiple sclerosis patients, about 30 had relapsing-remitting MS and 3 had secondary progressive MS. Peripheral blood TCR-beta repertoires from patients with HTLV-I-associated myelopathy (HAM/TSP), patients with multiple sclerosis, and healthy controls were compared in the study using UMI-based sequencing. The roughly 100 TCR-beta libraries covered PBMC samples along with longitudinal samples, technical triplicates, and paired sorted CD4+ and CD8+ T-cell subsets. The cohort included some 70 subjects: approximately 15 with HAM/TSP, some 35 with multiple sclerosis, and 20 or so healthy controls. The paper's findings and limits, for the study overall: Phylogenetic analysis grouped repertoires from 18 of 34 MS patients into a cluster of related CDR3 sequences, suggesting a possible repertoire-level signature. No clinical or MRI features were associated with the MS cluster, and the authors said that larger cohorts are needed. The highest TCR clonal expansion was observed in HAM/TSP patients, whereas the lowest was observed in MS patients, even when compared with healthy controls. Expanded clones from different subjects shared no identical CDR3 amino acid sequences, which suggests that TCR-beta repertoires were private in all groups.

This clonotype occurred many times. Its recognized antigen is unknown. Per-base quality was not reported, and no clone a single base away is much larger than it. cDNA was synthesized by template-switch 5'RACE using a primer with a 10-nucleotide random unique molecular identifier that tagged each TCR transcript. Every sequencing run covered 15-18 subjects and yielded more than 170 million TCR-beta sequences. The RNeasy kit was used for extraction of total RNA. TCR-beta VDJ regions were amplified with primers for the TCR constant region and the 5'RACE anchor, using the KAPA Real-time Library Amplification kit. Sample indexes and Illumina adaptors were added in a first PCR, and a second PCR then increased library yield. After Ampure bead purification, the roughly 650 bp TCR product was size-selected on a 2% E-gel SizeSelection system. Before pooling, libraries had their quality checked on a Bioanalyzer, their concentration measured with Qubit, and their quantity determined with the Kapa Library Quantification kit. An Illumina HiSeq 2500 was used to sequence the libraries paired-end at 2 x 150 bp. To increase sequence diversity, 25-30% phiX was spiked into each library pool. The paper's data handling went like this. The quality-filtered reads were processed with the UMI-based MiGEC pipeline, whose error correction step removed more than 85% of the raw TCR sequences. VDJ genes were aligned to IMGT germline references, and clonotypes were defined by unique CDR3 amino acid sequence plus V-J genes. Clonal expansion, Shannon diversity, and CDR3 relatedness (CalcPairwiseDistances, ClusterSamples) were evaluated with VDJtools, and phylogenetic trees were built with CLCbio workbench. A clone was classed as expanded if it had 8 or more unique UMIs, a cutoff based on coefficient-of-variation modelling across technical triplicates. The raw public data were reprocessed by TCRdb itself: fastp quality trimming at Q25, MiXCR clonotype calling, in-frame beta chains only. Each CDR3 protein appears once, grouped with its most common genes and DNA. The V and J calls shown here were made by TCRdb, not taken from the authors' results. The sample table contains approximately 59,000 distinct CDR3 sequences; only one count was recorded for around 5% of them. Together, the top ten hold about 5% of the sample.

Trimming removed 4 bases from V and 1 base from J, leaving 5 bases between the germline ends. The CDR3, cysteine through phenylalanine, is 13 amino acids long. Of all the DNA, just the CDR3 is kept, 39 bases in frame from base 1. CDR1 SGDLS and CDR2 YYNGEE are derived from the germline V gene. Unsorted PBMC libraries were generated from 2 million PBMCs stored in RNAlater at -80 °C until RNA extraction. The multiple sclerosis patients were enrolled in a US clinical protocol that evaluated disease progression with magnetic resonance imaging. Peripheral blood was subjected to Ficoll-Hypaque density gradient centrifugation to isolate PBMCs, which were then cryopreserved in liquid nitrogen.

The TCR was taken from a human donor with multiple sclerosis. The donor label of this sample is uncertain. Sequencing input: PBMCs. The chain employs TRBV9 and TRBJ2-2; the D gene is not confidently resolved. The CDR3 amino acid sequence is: CASSRKNTGELFF. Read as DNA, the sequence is TGTGCCAGCAGCCGTAAGAACACCGGGGAGCTGTTTTTT.